Listed here are 20 T cell receptor beta chains from one sample, sequenced in a study of OX40 agonist ivuxolimab in advanced cancers. Data came from immunoSEQ multiplex PCR; TCRdb stores just in-frame clones and leaves some out. The sample contains 55,000 to 85,000 clones, around 93% of which appear only once. The sequenced sample was CD4+ or CD8+ T cells sorted from blood, obtained in a trial of the OX40 agonist ivuxolimab. These receptors all come from an adult with an advanced solid tumor such as melanoma, head and neck, liver or kidney cancer.

This sequence joins TRBV5-4 and TRBJ2-7; 13 nucleotides align to TRBD2. This CDR3 comprises 15 residues. With V trimmed by 3 bases and J by 4 bases, 4 bases remained unmatched. Germline-derived CDR1 and CDR2 are SGHNT and YYREEE (reference sequence). The DNA for the CDR3 is TGTGCCAGCAGCTCCAAACTAGCGGGAGGGTACGAGCAGTACTTC. Its translation: CASSSKLAGGYEQYF.

The chain uses TRBV18 and TRBJ1-5; TRBD1 matches 7 bases. This CDR3 spans 15 amino acids. Germline loops: CDR1 KGHSH, CDR2 LQKENI. V gave up 3 bases and J gave up 0 bases; unmatched junction bases: 2. The CDR3 protein is CASSPGQDSNQPQHF. CDR3 nucleotides: TGTGCCAGCTCACCCGGACAGGATAGCAATCAGCCCCAGCATTTT.

This clone was observed a few times. The rearrangement uses TRBV7-9 and TRBJ2-7; a possible D gene is TRBD1 (6 bases). CDR1 is SEHNR and CDR2 is FQNEAQ in the germline V gene (reference sequence). This CDR3 region has 14 residues. The ends were cut back, 3 bases at V and 1 base at J, with 10 bases in the middle. For the CDR3, the DNA is TGTGCCAGCAGCTTCCGGGACAAATCCTACGAGCAGTACTTC. This translates into CASSFRDKSYEQYF.

This chain connects TRBV7-3 to TRBJ2-1; the match to TRBD2 covers 14 bases. The CDR3 has 17 amino acids. The J segment lost 7 bases and the V segment lost 0 bases, leaving 5 bases of the junction unmatched. Germline V CDR1 and CDR2: SGHTA, FQGTGA. CDR3 residues: CASSLTSGTSGRNEQFF. The CDR3 nucleotides are TGTGCCAGCAGCTTAACGTCCGGGACTAGCGGGAGAAATGAGCAGTTCTTC.

The gene calls are TRBV5-6 and TRBJ2-1, with 13 bases aligning to TRBD2. J gave up 5 bases and V 4 bases, and 6 bases lay outside the gene matches. From germline, CDR1 is SGHDT and CDR2 YYEEEE. The CDR3 is made up of 16 amino acids. This CDR3 reads CASSQLGLAGDNEQFF. The CDR3 DNA reads TGTGCCAGCAGCCAACTAGGACTAGCGGGAGACAATGAGCAGTTCTTC.

The genes are TRBV19 and TRBJ2-7; possible D gene TRBD1, 5 bases. The length of the CDR3 is 17 residues. V was cut by 7 bases and J by 6 bases, with 28 bases left in between. Per the germline V gene, CDR1 is LNHDA and CDR2 is SQIVND (reference sequence). CDR3 amino acids: CASTPRGQGPRSREQYF. DNA of the CDR3: TGTGCCAGTACTCCAAGAGGCCAGGGCCCTAGATCACGCGAGCAGTACTTC.

This sequence joins TRBV18 and TRBJ1-2; 7 nucleotides agree with TRBD1. Germline V CDR1 and CDR2: KGHSH, LQKENI. This CDR3 region has 14 residues. Trimming cost V 4 bases and J 3 bases; bases outside gene matches: 5. CDR3 residues: CASSLAGTDYGYTF. CDR3 in DNA: TGTGCCAGCTCACTCGCAGGGACAGACTATGGCTACACCTTC.

The rearrangement joins TRBV6-1 to TRBJ2-6; D tentatively fits TRBD1 or TRBD2 (5 bases each). Germline loops: CDR1 MNHNS, CDR2 SASEGT. Trimming took 7 bases from V and 4 from J, leaving 11 bases between them. The CDR3 is made up of 14 amino acids. CDR3 bases: TGTGCCAGCAATCCGGGGACCGGGGCCAACGTCCTGACTTTC. Protein product: CASNPGTGANVLTF.

The gene calls are TRBV5-4 and TRBJ2-1; D might be TRBD2 (6 bases). Deletions cut 4 bases from V and 1 base from J, with 18 bases between. The CDR3 contains 17 residues. Germline-derived CDR1 and CDR2 are SGHNT and YYREEE (reference sequence). The CDR3 coding sequence is TGTGCCAGCAGCCCAGACACGAGGGGACTTTCCTACAATGAGCAGTTCTTC. It is translated as CASSPDTRGLSYNEQFF.

This sequence joins TRBV9 and TRBJ2-5; D perhaps matches TRBD2 (6 bases). Per the germline V gene, CDR1 is SGDLS and CDR2 is YYNGEE. The CDR3 has 14 amino acids. V was trimmed by 0 bases and J by 5 bases, leaving 11 bases between them. In nucleotides, the CDR3 is TGTGCCAGCAGCGTAGAGGCAGGGAGGGAGACCCAGTACTTC. This sequence encodes CASSVEAGRETQYF.

This chain uses TRBV5-1 with TRBJ1-3; D remains ambiguous. The CDR3 runs 17 residues. Germline loops: CDR1 SGHRS, CDR2 YFSETQ. The V end was cut by 3 bases, the J end by 0 bases, with 16 bases between. The CDR3, as DNA: TGCGCCAGCAGCTCTACGGCGGGTTTGGGCTCTGGAAACACCATATATTTT. This gives the protein CASSSTAGLGSGNTIYF.

In its sample, this clone was seen once. The chain links TRBV15 to TRBJ1-2; D is unclear. The ends were cut back, 0 bases at V and 3 bases at J, with 5 bases in the middle. Looked up from germline, CDR1 is LNHNV and CDR2 is YYDKDF (reference sequence). The CDR3 has 13 residues. CDR3 nucleotides: TGTGCCACCAGCAGAGACAGTGACTATGGCTACACCTTC. Translating gives CATSRDSDYGYTF.

This chain joins TRBV29-1 and TRBJ2-2, with TRBD2 matching over 10 bases. The CDR3 is 18 residues long. The V and J ends lost 4 bases and 2 bases, in that order; junction bases with no gene match: 13. Germline values: CDR1 SQVTM, CDR2 ANQGSEA. CDR3 loop: CSVAREEREGKNTGELFF. The CDR3 nucleotides are TGCAGCGTTGCGAGGGAGGAGCGGGAGGGAAAAAACACCGGGGAGCTGTTTTTT.

This chain connects TRBV9 to TRBJ2-3; 7 bases match TRBD1. CDR1 and CDR2 from the germline V gene are SGDLS and YYNGEE. V gave up 3 bases and J gave up 4 bases; unmatched junction bases: 2. This CDR3 comprises 13 residues. CDR3 in DNA: TGTGCCAGCAGCGAGACAGGGTCAGATACGCAGTATTTT. It specifies CASSETGSDTQYF.

This rearrangement joins TRBV5-6 to TRBJ2-6, with TRBD1 matching 7 bases. This CDR3 is built from 16 residues. The V gene's germline CDR1 is SGHDT and CDR2 YYEEEE. With 4 bases clipped from V and 4 bases from J, the junction kept 8 bases outside the gene matches. The CDR3 coding sequence is TGTGCCAGCAGCGGGATACAGGGGTTGGGGGCCAACGTCCTGACTTTC. Its translation is CASSGIQGLGANVLTF.

There are a few counts of this clone. The chain couples TRBV2 to TRBJ1-3, with D perhaps TRBD1 (5 bases). The CDR3 extends over 15 amino acids. Per germline, CDR1 SNHLY and CDR2 FYNNEI. V lost 6 bases to trimming and J lost 0 bases, with 12 bases between them. CDR3 amino acids: CASRATGLSGNTIYF. CDR3 DNA: TGTGCCAGCAGGGCCACAGGCCTCTCTGGAAACACCATATATTTT.

CDR3 sequence: CAITERDSPGGYGYTF. In nucleotides, the CDR3 is TGTGCCATCACCGAACGAGACTCCCCTGGGGGCTATGGCTACACCTTC. The chain uses TRBV10-3 and TRBJ1-2, with D possibly being TRBD1 (5 bases). The germline gives CDR1 ENHRY, CDR2 SYGVKD. The CDR3 is made up of 16 amino acids. The V gene lost 7 bases and the J gene lost 4 bases, with 22 bases spanning the gap.

The J gene is TRBJ1-5, the V gene TRBV2; 7 bases match TRBD1. In germline, CDR1 is SNHLY, CDR2 FYNNEI. V shed 5 bases and J 4 bases; nucleotides not matched to a gene: 5. The CDR3 is made up of 14 amino acids. The CDR3 protein is CASSHRQGNQPQHF. The CDR3 DNA sequence: TGTGCCAGCAGTCATAGACAGGGAAATCAGCCCCAGCATTTT.

This sequence joins TRBV14 and TRBJ2-7; D is uncertain. This CDR3 has 16 residues. V was shortened by 4 bases and J by 3 bases, with 19 bases between the two germline ends. Germline V lookup: CDR1 SGHDN, CDR2 FVKESK. The CDR3 loop reads CASSPYRRNLVYEQYF. The DNA of the CDR3 is TGTGCCAGCAGCCCCTACCGTCGCAATCTGGTCTACGAGCAGTACTTC.

The chain couples TRBV19 to TRBJ2-3, with D maybe TRBD2 (5 bases). Deletions cut 1 base from V and 0 bases from J, with 11 bases between. Germline lookup yields CDR1 LNHDA and CDR2 SQIVND (reference sequence). The CDR3 is 16 amino acids. CDR3 loop: CASSIGAGPSTDTQYF. Written as DNA, the CDR3 is TGTGCCAGTAGTATAGGGGCGGGCCCGAGCACAGATACGCAGTATTTT.